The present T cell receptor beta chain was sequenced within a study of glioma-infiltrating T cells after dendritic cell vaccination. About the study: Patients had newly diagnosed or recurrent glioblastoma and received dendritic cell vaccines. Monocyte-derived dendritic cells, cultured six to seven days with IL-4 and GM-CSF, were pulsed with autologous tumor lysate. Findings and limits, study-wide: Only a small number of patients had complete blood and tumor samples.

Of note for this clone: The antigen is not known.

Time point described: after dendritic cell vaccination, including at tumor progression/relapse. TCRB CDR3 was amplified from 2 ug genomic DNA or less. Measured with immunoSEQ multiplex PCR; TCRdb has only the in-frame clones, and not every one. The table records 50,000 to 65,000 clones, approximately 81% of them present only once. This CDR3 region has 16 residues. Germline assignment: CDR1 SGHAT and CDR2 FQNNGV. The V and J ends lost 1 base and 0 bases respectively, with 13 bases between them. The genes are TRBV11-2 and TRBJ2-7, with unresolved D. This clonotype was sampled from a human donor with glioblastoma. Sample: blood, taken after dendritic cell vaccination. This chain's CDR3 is CASSLVAAPSSYEQYF. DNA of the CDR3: TGTGCCAGCAGCTTAGTGGCGGCTCCCAGCTCCTACGAGCAGTACTTC.